This TCR beta chain was captured in a study of shared clonotypes between healthy human individuals. TCRdb's table, derived via immunoSEQ multiplex PCR, lists solely in-frame clones and lacks some. The sample lists fewer than 600,000 clones, more than 70% occurring once. CDR1 is MDHEN and CDR2 is SYDVKM in the germline V gene. V lost 5 bases and J lost 0, with 11 bases in between. CDR3 length: 15 amino acids. The TCR originated in a woman aged 40-49 years in good health. Some clones in this sample may be carry-over from other donors' samples. Sequences were obtained from PBMCs. This rearrangement joins TRBV28 to TRBJ1-5, with unresolved D. CDR3 coding DNA: TGTGCCAGCAGTCCGGGCGGCAATAGCAATCAGCCCCAGCATTTT. It encodes CASSPGGNSNQPQHF.